This T cell receptor beta chain was recovered during a study of control samples from healthy donors and cancer patients. Data came from immunoSEQ multiplex PCR; TCRdb stores just in-frame clones and leaves some out. Among about 44,000 clones listed, roughly 86% were seen once. The CDR3 extends over 11 amino acids. Germline V gene lookup returns CDR1 MDHEN and CDR2 SYDVKM. Trimming took off 3 bases at V and 14 bases at J, with 13 bases between the two ends. The source of this sequence is a woman aged 55-69 years with lung cancer. The sample consisted of PBMCs. The chain has TRBV28 and TRBJ2-5; tentatively, D is TRBD1 (6 bases). The chain's CDR3 is CASSFGTSAYF. DNA for the CDR3: TGTGCCAGCAGTTTCGGGACATCCGCATACTTC.